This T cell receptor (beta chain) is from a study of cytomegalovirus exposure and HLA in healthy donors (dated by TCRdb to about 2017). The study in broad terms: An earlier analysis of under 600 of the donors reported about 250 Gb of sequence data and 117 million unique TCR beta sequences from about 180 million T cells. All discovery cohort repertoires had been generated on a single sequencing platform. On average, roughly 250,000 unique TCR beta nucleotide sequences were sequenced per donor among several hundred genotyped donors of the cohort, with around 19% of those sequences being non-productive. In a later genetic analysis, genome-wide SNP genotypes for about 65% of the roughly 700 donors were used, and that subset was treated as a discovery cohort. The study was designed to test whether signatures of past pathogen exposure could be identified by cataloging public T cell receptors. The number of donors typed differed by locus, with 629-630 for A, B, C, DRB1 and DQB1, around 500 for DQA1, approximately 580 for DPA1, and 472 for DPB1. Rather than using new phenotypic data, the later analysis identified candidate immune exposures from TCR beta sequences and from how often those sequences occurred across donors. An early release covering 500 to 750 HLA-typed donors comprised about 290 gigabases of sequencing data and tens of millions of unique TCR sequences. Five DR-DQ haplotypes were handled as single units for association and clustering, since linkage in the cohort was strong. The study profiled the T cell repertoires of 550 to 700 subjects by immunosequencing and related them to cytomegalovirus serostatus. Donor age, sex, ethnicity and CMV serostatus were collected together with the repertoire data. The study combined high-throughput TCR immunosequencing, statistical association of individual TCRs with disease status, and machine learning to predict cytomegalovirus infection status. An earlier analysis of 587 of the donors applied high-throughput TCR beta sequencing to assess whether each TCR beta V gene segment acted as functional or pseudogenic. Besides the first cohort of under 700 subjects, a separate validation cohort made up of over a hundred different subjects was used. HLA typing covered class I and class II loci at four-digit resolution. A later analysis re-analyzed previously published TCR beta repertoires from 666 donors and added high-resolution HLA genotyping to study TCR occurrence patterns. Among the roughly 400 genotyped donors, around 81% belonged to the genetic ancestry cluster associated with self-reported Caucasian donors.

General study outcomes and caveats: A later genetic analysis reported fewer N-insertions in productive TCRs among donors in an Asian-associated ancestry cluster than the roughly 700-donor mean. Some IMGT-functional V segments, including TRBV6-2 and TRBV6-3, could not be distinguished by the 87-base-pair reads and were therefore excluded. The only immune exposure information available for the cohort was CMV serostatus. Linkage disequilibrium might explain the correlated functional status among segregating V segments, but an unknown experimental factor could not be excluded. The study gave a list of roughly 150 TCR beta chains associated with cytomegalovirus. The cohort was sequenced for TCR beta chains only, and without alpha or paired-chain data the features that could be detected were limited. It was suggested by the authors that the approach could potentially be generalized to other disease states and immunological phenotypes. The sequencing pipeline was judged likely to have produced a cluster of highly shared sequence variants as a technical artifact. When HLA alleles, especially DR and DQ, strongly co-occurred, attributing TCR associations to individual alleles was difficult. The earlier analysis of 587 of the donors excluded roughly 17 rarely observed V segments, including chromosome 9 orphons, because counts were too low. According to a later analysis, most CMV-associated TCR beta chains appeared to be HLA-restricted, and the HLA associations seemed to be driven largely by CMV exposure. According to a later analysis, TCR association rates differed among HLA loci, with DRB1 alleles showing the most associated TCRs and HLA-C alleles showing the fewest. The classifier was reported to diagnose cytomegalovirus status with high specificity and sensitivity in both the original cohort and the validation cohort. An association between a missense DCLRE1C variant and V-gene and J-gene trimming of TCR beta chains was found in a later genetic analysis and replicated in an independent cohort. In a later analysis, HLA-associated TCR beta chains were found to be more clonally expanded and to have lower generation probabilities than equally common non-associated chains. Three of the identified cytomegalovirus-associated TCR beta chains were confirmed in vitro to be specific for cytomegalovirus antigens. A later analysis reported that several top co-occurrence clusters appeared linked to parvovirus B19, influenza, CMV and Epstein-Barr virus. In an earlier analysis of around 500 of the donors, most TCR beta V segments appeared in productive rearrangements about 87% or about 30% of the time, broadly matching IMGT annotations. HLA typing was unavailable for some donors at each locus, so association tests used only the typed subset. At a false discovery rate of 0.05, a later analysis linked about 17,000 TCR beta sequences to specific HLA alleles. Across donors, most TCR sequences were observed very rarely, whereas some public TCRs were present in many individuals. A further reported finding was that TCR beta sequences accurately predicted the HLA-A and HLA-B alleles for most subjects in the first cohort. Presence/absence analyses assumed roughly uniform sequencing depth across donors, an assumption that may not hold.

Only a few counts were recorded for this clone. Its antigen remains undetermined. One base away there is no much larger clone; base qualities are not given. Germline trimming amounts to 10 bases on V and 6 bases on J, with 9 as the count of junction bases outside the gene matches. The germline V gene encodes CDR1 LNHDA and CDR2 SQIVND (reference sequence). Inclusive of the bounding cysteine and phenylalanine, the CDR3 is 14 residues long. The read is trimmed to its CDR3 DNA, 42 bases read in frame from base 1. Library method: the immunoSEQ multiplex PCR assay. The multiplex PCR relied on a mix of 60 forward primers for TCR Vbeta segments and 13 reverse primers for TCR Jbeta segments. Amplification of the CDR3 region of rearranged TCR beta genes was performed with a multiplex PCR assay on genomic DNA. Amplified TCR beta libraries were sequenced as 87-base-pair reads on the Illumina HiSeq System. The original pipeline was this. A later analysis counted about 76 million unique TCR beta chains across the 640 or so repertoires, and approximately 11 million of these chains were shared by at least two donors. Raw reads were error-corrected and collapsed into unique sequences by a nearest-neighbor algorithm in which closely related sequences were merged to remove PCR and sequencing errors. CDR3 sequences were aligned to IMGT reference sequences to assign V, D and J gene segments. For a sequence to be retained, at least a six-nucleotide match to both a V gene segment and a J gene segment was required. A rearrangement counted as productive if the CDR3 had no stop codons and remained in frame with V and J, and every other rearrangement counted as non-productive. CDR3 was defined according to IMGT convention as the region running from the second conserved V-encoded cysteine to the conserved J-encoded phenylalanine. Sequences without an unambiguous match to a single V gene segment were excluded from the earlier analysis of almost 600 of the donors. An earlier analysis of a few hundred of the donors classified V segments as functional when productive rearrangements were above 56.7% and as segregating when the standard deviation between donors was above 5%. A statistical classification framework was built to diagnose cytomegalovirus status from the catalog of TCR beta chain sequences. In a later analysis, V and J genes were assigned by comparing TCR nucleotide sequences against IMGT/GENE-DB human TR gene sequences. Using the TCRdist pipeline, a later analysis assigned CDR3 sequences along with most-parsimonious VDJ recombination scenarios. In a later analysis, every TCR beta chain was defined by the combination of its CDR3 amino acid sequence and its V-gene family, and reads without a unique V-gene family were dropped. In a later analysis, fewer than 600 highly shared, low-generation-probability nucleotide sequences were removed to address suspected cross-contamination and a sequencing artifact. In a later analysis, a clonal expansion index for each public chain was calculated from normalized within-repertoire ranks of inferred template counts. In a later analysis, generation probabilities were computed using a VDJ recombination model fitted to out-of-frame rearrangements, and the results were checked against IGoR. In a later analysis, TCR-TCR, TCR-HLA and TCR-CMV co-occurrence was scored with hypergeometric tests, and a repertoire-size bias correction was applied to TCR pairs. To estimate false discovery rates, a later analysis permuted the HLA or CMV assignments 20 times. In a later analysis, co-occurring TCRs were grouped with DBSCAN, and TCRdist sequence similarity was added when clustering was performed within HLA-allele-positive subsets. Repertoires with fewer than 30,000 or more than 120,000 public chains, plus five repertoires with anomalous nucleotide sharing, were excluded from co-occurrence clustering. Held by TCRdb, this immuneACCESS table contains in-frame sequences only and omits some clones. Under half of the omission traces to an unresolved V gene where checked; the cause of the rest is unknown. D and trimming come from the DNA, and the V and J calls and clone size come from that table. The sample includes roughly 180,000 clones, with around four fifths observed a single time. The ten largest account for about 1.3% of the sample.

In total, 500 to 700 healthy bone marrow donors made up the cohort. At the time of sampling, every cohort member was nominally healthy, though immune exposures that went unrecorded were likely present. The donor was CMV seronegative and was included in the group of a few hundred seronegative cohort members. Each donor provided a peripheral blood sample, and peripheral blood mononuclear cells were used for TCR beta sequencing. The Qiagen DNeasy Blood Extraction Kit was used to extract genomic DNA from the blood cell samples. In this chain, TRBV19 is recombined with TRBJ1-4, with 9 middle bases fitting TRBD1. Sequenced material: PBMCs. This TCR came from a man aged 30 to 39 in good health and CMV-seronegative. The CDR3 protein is CATTWTGVDEKLFF. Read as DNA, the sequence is TGTGCCACAACTTGGACAGGGGTGGATGAAAAACTGTTTTTT.